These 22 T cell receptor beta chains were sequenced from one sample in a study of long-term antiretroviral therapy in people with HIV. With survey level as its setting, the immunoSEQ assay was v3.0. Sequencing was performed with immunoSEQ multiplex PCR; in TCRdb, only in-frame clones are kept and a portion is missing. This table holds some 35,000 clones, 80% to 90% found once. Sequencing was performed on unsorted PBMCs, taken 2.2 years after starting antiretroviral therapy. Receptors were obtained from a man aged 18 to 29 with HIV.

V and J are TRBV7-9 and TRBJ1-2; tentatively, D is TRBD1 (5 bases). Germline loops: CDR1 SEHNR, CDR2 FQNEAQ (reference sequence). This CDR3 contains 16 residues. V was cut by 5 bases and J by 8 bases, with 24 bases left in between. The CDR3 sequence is CASSTAIRQTVEGYTF. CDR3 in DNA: TGTGCCAGCAGCACCGCGATCCGACAGACCGTTGAAGGCTACACCTTC.

The CDR3 sequence is CASSSIYGYTF. The CDR3 DNA reads as TGTGCCAGCAGCTCGATTTATGGCTACACCTTC. The chain joins TRBV5-4 to TRBJ1-2; D is unresolved. Germline V gene data show CDR1 as SGHNT and CDR2 as YYREEE (reference sequence). This CDR3 is 11 amino acids long. V lost 3 bases and J 5 bases, leaving 5 bases between the germline ends.

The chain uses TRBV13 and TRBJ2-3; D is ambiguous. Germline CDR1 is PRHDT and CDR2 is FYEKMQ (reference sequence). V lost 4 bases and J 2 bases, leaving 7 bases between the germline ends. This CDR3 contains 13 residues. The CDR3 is CASSSGITDTQYF. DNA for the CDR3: TGTGCCAGCAGCTCAGGAATCACAGATACGCAGTATTTT.

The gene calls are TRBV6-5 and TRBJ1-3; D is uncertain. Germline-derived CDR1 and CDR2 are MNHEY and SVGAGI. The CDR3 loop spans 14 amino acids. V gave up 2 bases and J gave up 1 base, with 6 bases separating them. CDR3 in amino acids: CASSYRGSGNTIYF. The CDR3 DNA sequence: TGTGCCAGCAGTTACCGGGGTTCTGGAAACACCATATATTTT.

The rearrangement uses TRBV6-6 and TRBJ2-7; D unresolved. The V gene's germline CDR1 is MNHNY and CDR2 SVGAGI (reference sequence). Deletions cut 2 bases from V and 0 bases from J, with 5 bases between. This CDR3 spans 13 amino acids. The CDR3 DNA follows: TGTGCCAGCAGTTACGCAGACTCCTACGAGCAGTACTTC. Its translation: CASSYADSYEQYF.

The CDR3 DNA is TGTGCCAGCAGTGAAGCCCAGGGGACAAGCACAGATACGCAGTATTTT. It codes for CASSEAQGTSTDTQYF. The V and J genes are TRBV2 and TRBJ2-3; a weak D match, TRBD1 (6 bases). The germline V gene encodes CDR1 SNHLY and CDR2 FYNNEI. Deletions cut 0 bases from V and 0 bases from J, with 10 bases between. This CDR3 comprises 16 residues.

CDR3 in DNA: TGTGCCAGCAGTTACGGGGGGTTCACTACGAATGGCTACACCTTC. It translates to CASSYGGFTTNGYTF. This chain connects TRBV6-5 to TRBJ1-2, with D maybe TRBD1 (5 bases). CDR1 MNHEY and CDR2 SVGAGI come from the germline V gene. This CDR3 is 15 amino acids long. Trimming cost V 2 bases and J 6 bases, with 16 bases left between them.

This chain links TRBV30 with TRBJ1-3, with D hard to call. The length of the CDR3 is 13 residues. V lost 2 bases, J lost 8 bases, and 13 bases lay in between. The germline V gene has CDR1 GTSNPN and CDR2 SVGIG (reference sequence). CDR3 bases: TGTGCCTGGAGTACAAGGCTAGCATACACCATATATTTT. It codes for CAWSTRLAYTIYF.

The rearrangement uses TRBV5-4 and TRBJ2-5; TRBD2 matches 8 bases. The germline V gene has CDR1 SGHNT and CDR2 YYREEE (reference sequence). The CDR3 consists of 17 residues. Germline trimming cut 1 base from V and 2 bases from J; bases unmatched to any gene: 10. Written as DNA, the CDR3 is TGTGCCAGCAGCTTGAGGGAGGGTAGCGGGGCGCAAGAGACCCAGTACTTC. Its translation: CASSLREGSGAQETQYF.

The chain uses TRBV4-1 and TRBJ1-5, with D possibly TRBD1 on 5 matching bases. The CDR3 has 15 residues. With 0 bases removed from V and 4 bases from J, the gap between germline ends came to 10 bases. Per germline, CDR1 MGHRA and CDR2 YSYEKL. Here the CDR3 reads CASSQEGQTNQPQHF. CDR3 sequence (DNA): TGCGCCAGCAGCCAAGAGGGGCAGACTAATCAGCCCCAGCATTTT.

CDR3 residues: CASSFREQYF. The CDR3 DNA reads TGTGCCAGCAGCTTCCGGGAGCAGTACTTC. This chain uses TRBV11-2 with TRBJ2-7; D is ambiguous. Per the germline V gene, CDR1 is SGHAT and CDR2 is FQNNGV. V was cut by 3 bases and J by 7 bases, with 4 bases left in between. The CDR3 has 10 residues.

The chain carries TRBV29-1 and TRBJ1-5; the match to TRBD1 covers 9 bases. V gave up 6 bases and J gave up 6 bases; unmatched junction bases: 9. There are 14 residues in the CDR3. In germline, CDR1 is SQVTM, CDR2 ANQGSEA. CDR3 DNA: TGCAGCGTCGCCGGGACAGGGACGGGTCAGCCCCAGCATTTT. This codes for CSVAGTGTGQPQHF.

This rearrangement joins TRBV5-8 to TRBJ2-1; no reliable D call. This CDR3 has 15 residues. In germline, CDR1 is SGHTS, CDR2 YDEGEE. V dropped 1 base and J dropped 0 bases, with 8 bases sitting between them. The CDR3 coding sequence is TGTGCCAGCAGCTTGTTGGCCCACTCCTACAATGAGCAGTTCTTC. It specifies CASSLLAHSYNEQFF.

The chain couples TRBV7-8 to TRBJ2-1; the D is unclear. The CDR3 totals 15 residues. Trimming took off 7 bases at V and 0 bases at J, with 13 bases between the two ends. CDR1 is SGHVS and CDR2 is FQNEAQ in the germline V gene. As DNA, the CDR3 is TGTGCCAGCACCCCAGTCAGGAGCTCCTACAATGAGCAGTTCTTC. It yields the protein CASTPVRSSYNEQFF.

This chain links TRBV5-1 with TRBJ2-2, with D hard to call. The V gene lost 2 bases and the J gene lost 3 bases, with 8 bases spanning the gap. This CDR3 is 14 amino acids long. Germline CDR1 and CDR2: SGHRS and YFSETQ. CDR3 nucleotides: TGCGCCAGCAGCTTTCATGAGGACACCGGGGAGCTGTTTTTT. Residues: CASSFHEDTGELFF.

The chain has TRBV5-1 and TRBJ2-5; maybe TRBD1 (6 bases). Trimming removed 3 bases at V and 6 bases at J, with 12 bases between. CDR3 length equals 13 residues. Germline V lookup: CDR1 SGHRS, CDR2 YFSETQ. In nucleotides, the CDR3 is TGCGCCAGCAGCTCAACAGGGAGTCAGACCCAGTACTTC. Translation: CASSSTGSQTQYF. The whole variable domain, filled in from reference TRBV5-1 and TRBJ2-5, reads KAGVTQTPRYLIKTRGQQVTLSCSPISGHRSVSWYQQTPGQGLQFLFEYFSETQRNKGNFPGRFSGRQFSNSRSEMNVSTLELGDSALYLCASSSTGSQTQYFGPGTRLLVL.

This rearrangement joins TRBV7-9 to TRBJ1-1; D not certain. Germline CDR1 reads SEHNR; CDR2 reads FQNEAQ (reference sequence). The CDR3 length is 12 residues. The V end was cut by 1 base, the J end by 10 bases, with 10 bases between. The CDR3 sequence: CASSLESGGAFF. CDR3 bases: TGTGCCAGCAGCTTAGAGAGTGGCGGAGCTTTCTTT.

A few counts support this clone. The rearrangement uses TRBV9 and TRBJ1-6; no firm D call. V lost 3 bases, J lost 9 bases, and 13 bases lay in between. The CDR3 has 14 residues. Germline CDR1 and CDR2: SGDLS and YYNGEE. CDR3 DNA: TGTGCCAGCAGCGAGGGAGGGCAGAGTTCACCCCTCCACTTT. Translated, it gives CASSEGGQSSPLHF.

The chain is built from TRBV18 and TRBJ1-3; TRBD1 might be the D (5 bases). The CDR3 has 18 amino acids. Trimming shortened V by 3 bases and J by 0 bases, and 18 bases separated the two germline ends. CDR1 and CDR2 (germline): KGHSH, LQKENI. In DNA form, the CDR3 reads TGTGCCAGCTCACCCCTCTCAATTTCCAGGGCCTCTGGAAACACCATATATTTT. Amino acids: CASSPLSISRASGNTIYF.

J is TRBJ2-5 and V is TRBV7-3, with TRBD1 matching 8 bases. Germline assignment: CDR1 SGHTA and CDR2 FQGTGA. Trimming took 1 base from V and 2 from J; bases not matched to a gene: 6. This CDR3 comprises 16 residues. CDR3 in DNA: TGTGCCAGCAGCTTAAGTGGACAGGGTGGGCAAGAGACCCAGTACTTC. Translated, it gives CASSLSGQGGQETQYF.

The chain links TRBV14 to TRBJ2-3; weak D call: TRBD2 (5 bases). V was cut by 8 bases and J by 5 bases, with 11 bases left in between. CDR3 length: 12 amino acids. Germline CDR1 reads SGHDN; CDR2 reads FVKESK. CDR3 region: CASGPAGDTQYF. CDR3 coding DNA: TGTGCCAGCGGACCGGCGGGAGATACGCAGTATTTT.

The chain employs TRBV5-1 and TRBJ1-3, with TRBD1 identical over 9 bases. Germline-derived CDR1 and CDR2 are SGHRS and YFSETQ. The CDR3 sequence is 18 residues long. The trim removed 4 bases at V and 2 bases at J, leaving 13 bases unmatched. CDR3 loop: CASSLSAGTGIPGNTIYF. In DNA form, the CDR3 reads TGCGCCAGCAGCCTGTCAGCGGGGACAGGGATTCCTGGAAACACCATATATTTT.